The 18 T cell receptor beta chains below were found in one sample sequenced in a study of human T cells and chemical hapten exposure. Noted time point: patch test 3, about 24 weeks after DPC sensitization. Specified treatment: therapeutic diphenylcyclopropenone sensitization with weekly scalp DPC. TCRdb ran MiXCR on the RACE reads and lists one entry per CDR3 protein. The sample has under 75,000 distinct CDR3 sequences; around 10% are singletons. The sample consisted of whole blood, taken in connection with sensitization to the hapten diphenylcyclopropenone (DPC). Receptors were obtained from a woman in her forties or fifties with alopecia areata. Some clones in this sample may be carry-over from other donors' samples.

J is TRBJ1-3 and V is TRBV7-2; D is uncertain. V gave up 1 base and J gave up 0 bases, with 7 bases separating them. This CDR3 region has 15 residues. The V gene's germline CDR1 is SGHTA and CDR2 FQGNSA. The CDR3 sequence is CASSLEGDSGNTIYF. In nucleotides, the CDR3 is TGTGCCAGCAGCTTAGAGGGTGACTCTGGAAACACCATATATTTT.

This clonotype was observed many times. The V gene is TRBV7-6, the J gene TRBJ2-3, with 10 bases matching TRBD1. The germline V gene encodes CDR1 SGHVS and CDR2 FNYEAQ. V shed 3 bases and J 5 bases; nucleotides not matched to a gene: 5. This CDR3 spans 15 amino acids. The CDR3 DNA follows: TGTGCCAGCAGCTTCACAGGGGACAGGGGAGATACGCAGTATTTT. It yields the protein CASSFTGDRGDTQYF.

Ten or more counts support this clonotype. The chain links TRBV6-1 to TRBJ1-1; D remains ambiguous. The CDR3 length is 14 residues. Germline lookup yields CDR1 MNHNS and CDR2 SASEGT. With 4 bases removed from V and 3 bases from J, the gap between germline ends came to 12 bases. This chain's CDR3 is CASSVEGRDTEAFF. The CDR3 DNA is TGTGCCAGCAGTGTTGAGGGTAGGGACACTGAAGCTTTCTTT.

Many counts were recorded for this clonotype. This chain joins TRBV28 and TRBJ1-2; 11 nucleotides agree with TRBD1. V was pared by 7 bases and J by 7 bases, with 8 bases of the junction left unmatched. The germline V gene has CDR1 MDHEN and CDR2 SYDVKM. The CDR3 totals 14 residues. Written as DNA, the CDR3 is TGTGCCAGCAAAAGGACAGGGGGCGCCGGTGGCTACACCTTC. It yields the protein CASKRTGGAGGYTF.

This clonotype was seen repeatedly, ten times or more. The genes are TRBV6-2 or TRBV6-3 and TRBJ1-1; D is undetermined. The CDR3 is made up of 13 amino acids. With 4 bases removed from V and 5 bases from J, the gap between germline ends came to 11 bases. CDR1 and CDR2 from the germline V gene are MNHEY and SVGEGT. Here the CDR3 DNA reads TGTGCCAGCAGTTGGGTCCGCGAAACTGAAGCTTTCTTT. Translated, it gives CASSWVRETEAFF.

The V and J genes are TRBV7-2 and TRBJ2-3; D gene unclear. Trimming left V 5 bases short and J 0 bases short, with 12 bases between. The germline V gene has CDR1 SGHTA and CDR2 FQGNSA. The CDR3 sequence is 15 residues long. The CDR3 loop reads CASSTRQASTDTQYF. The DNA for the CDR3 is TGTGCCAGCAGCACACGTCAAGCTAGCACAGATACGCAGTATTTT.

This clonotype was found many times. The chain carries TRBV6-1 and TRBJ2-1, with D maybe TRBD2 (6 bases). The ends were cut back, 5 bases at V and 2 bases at J, with 25 bases in the middle. CDR1 MNHNS and CDR2 SASEGT come from the germline V gene. This CDR3 has 19 residues. CDR3 DNA: TGTGCCAGCAGTCTAAACTCGGGGACTTTATCCCCTACCTACAATGAGCAGTTCTTC. Its protein is CASSLNSGTLSPTYNEQFF.

This clonotype was picked up many times. This sequence joins TRBV11-2 and TRBJ1-1; D gene uncertain. Germline V lookup: CDR1 SGHAT, CDR2 FQNNGV. CDR3 length: 14 amino acids. With 1 base removed from V and 3 bases from J, the gap between germline ends came to 9 bases. Written as DNA, the CDR3 is TGTGCCAGCAGCTTAGGGATTAGGGACACTGAAGCTTTCTTT. Its protein product is CASSLGIRDTEAFF.

The genes are TRBV21-1 and TRBJ2-5. TRBV21-1 counts as a pseudogene. The CDR3 length is 14 residues. CDR3 in DNA: TGTGCCAGCAGCAAAGTTCCAGTACAAGAGACCCAGTACTTC. Protein sequence: CASSKVPVQETQYF.

The sample holds many counts of this clonotype. Here the CDR3 reads CASGLQGCADTQYF. The CDR3 nucleotides read TGCGCCAGCGGATTACAGGGCTGCGCAGATACGCAGTATTTT. The rearrangement links TRBV23-1 to TRBJ2-3, with D maybe TRBD1 (6 bases). TRBV23-1 is placed among ORFs of uncertain function. The V end was cut by 8 bases, the J end by 4 bases, with 16 bases between. This CDR3 comprises 14 residues.

This clonotype was found a few times. The chain employs TRBV6-1 and TRBJ1-1; TRBD1 matches at 8 bases. The CDR3 runs 14 residues. After removal of 3 bases from V and 11 bases from J, the junction contained 11 bases not matched to a gene. In germline, CDR1 is MNHNS, CDR2 SASEGT. CDR3 in amino acids: CASSETGDGKGAFF. CDR3 bases: TGTGCCAGCAGTGAGACAGGGGACGGCAAAGGGGCTTTCTTT.

This clonotype was recorded at least ten times. The V gene is TRBV3-1, the J gene TRBJ2-7, with D unclear. The V end lost 0 bases, the J end lost 6 bases, and 9 bases lay between the germline ends. The CDR3 is made up of 13 amino acids. The V gene's germline CDR1 is LGHDT and CDR2 YNNKEL (reference sequence). The DNA of the CDR3 is TGTGCCAGCAGCCAAGAGGGCCAGCGCGAGCAGTACTTC. Translating it yields CASSQEGQREQYF.

This clonotype was observed many times. The J gene is TRBJ2-7, the V gene TRBV11-2; 7 bases line up with TRBD2. Per germline, CDR1 SGHAT and CDR2 FQNNGV. V shed 4 bases and J 3 bases; nucleotides not matched to a gene: 18. The CDR3 extends over 18 amino acids. The CDR3 DNA is TGTGCCAGCAGCTCTTCATACGGGGAGGGGAAAGCATTCTACGAGCAGTACTTC. Translation gives CASSSSYGEGKAFYEQYF.

There are a few counts of this clonotype. The rearrangement joins TRBV9 to TRBJ2-1; D is uncertain. The germline V and J ends were trimmed by 4 bases and 10 bases, with 9 bases remaining between them. The germline V gene has CDR1 SGDLS and CDR2 YYNGEE. This CDR3 is built from 11 residues. Here the CDR3 reads CASSPSREQFF. The CDR3 DNA is TGTGCCAGCAGCCCAAGTCGGGAGCAGTTCTTC.

The sample holds many counts of this clonotype. This chain joins TRBV11-2 and TRBJ1-4, with 8 bases that match TRBD1. The length of the CDR3 is 15 residues. Germline V gene sequence: CDR1 SGHAT, CDR2 FQNNGV. V lost 8 bases to trimming and J lost 0 bases; unmatched junction nucleotides: 5. CDR3 loop: CASGQGLTTNEKLFF. In nucleotides, the CDR3 is TGTGCCAGCGGACAGGGCCTTACAACTAATGAAAAACTGTTTTTT.

The chain combines TRBV7-2 with TRBJ1-3, with a tentative D call TRBD1 (6 bases). Germline V gene sequence: CDR1 SGHTA, CDR2 FQGNSA. V lost 5 bases and J 6 bases, leaving 17 bases between the germline ends. The CDR3 length is 15 residues. The CDR3 DNA reads as TGTGCCAGCAGCCGGACAGCCCAAGCTTCAAACACCATATATTTT. Its translation: CASSRTAQASNTIYF.

This clonotype was observed a handful of times. The chain combines TRBV28 with TRBJ2-1, with TRBD2 matching over 8 bases. Per the germline V gene, CDR1 is MDHEN and CDR2 is SYDVKM. The CDR3 has 13 amino acids. V shed 7 bases and J 4 bases; nucleotides not matched to a gene: 3. The CDR3 protein is CASITGGYNEQFF. The CDR3 DNA reads TGTGCCAGCATAACGGGAGGGTACAATGAGCAGTTCTTC.

This clonotype occurred a few times. The rearrangement links TRBV5-1 to TRBJ2-3; D unclear. Germline-derived CDR1 and CDR2 are SGHRS and YFSETQ. The CDR3 consists of 12 residues. The ends were cut back, 2 bases at V and 3 bases at J, with 4 bases in the middle. The CDR3: CASSLPTDTQYF. DNA of the CDR3: TGCGCCAGCAGCTTACCTACAGATACGCAGTATTTT.